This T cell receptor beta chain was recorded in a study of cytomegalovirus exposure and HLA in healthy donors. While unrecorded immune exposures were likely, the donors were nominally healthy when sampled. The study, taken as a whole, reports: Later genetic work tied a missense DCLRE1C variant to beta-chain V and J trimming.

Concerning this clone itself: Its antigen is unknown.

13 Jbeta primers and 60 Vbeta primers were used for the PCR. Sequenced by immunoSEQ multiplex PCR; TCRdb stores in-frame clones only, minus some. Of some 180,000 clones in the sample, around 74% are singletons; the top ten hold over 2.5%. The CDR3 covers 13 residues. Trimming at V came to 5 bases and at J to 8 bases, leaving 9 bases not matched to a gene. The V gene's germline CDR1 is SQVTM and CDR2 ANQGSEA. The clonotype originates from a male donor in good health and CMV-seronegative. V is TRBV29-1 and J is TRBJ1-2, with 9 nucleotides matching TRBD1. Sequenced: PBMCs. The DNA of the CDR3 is TGCAGCGTTAGGAACAGGGGGCTCGGAGGCTACACCTTC. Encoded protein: CSVRNRGLGGYTF.